The entry that follows covers one T cell receptor beta chain sequence. What this receptor recognizes is not known. No much larger clone exists at a distance of one base, and base qualities are not known. The cohort was made up of roughly 670 healthy bone marrow donors. At the time of sampling, every cohort member was nominally healthy, though immune exposures that went unrecorded were likely present. The donor was CMV seronegative and belonged to the group of 352 seronegative cohort members. A peripheral blood sample was provided by each donor, and peripheral blood mononuclear cells were used for TCR beta sequencing. The Qiagen DNeasy Blood Extraction Kit was used to extract genomic DNA from the blood cell samples. The protocol used for the library was the immunoSEQ multiplex PCR assay. A mixture of 60 forward primers for TCR Vbeta segments and 13 reverse primers for TCR Jbeta segments was used in the multiplex PCR. The CDR3 region of rearranged TCR beta genes was amplified from genomic DNA by a multiplex PCR assay. Amplified TCR beta libraries were sequenced as 87-base-pair reads on the Illumina HiSeq System. Per the original workflow: Across the 500 to 850 repertoires, a later analysis counted 80 million or so unique TCR beta chains, some 11 million of which were shared by at least two donors. A nearest-neighbor algorithm error-corrected the raw reads and collapsed the reads into unique sequences, merging closely related sequences to remove PCR and sequencing errors. V, D and J gene segments were assigned by aligning CDR3 sequences to IMGT reference sequences. Each retained sequence needed at least a six-nucleotide match to both a V gene segment and a J gene segment. A rearrangement counted as productive if the CDR3 had no stop codons and remained in frame with V and J, and every other rearrangement counted as non-productive. CDR3 was defined according to IMGT convention as the region running from the second conserved V-encoded cysteine to the conserved J-encoded phenylalanine. The earlier analysis of 587 of the donors excluded any sequence lacking an unambiguous match to a single V gene segment. In an earlier analysis of several hundred of the donors, a V segment was called functional when productive rearrangements were above 56.7%, and segregating when the standard deviation between donors exceeded 5%. A statistical classification framework was developed to diagnose cytomegalovirus status using the catalog of TCR beta chain sequences. In a later analysis, V and J genes were assigned by comparing TCR nucleotide sequences against IMGT/GENE-DB human TR gene sequences. Using the TCRdist pipeline, a later analysis assigned CDR3 sequences along with most-parsimonious VDJ recombination scenarios. In a later analysis, each TCR beta chain was defined by its CDR3 amino acid sequence together with its V-gene family, and reads lacking a unique V-gene family were excluded. A later analysis removed 592 highly shared, low-generation-probability nucleotide sequences to deal with suspected cross-contamination and a sequencing artifact. In a later analysis, a clonal expansion index for each public chain was calculated from normalized within-repertoire ranks of inferred template counts. Generation probabilities in a later analysis came from a VDJ recombination model fitted to out-of-frame rearrangements, and those results were checked against IGoR. In a later analysis, hypergeometric tests were used to score TCR-TCR, TCR-HLA and TCR-CMV co-occurrence, with a repertoire-size bias correction applied to TCR pairs. False discovery rates were estimated in a later analysis by permuting HLA or CMV assignments 20 times. In a later analysis, co-occurring TCRs were grouped using DBSCAN, with TCRdist sequence similarity added in when clustering inside HLA-allele-positive subsets. Repertoires with fewer than 30,000 or more than 120,000 public chains were left out of co-occurrence clustering, as were roughly five repertoires with anomalous nucleotide sharing. This is the immuneACCESS table as TCRdb keeps it, with only in-frame sequences that have V and J called. A part of the clones is gone; compared with another copy, unresolved V genes explain less than half, and the rest is unexplained. Clonal size and the V and J genes are those of that table, whereas D and trimming came from the DNA. The sample table holds 130,000 or so clones, of which around four fifths were seen once. Roughly 1.4% of the sample is held by the ten biggest clonotypes.

This sample stems from a study of cytomegalovirus exposure and HLA in healthy donors (dated by TCRdb to about 2017). Turning to the overall study: An earlier analysis of under 600 of the donors reported approximately 300 Gb of sequence data and about 100 million unique TCR beta sequences from some 180 million T cells. Roughly 300 gigabases of sequencing data and tens of millions of unique TCR sequences were included in an early release covering roughly 600 HLA-typed donors. Of the approximately 400 genotyped donors, 65% to 90% were placed in the genetic ancestry cluster associated with self-reported Caucasian donors. The study aimed to test whether signatures of past pathogen exposure could be identified by cataloging public T cell receptors. The study profiled the T cell repertoires of hundreds of subjects by immunosequencing and related them to cytomegalovirus serostatus. A separate validation cohort of some 130 different subjects was used in addition to the 666-subject first cohort. To predict cytomegalovirus infection status, the study brought together high-throughput TCR immunosequencing, statistical association of individual TCRs with disease status, and machine learning. In a later analysis, previously published TCR beta repertoires from hundreds of donors were re-analyzed and high-resolution HLA genotyping was added so that TCR occurrence patterns could be studied. Rather than drawing on any new phenotypic data, the later analysis identified candidate immune exposures from TCR beta sequences and the way those sequences occurred across donors. In an earlier analysis of over 550 of the donors, high-throughput TCR beta sequencing was used to judge whether each TCR beta V gene segment behaved as functional or pseudogenic. Donor age, sex, ethnicity and CMV serostatus were compiled together with the repertoire data. A later genetic analysis used genome-wide SNP genotypes for 398 of the 666 donors, treating that subset as a discovery cohort. All discovery cohort repertoires had been generated on a single sequencing platform. Class I and class II HLA loci were covered by the typing at four-digit resolution. The number of donors typed differed by locus, with about 629-630 for A, B, C, DRB1 and DQB1, 522 for DQA1, about 610 for DPA1, and around 450 for DPB1. Because of strong linkage in the cohort, roughly five DR-DQ haplotypes were treated as single units for association and clustering. Among 300 to 450 genotyped donors of the cohort, an average of approximately 230,000 unique TCR beta nucleotide sequences were sequenced per donor, 15% to 20% of them non-productive. Study-wide conclusions, independent of this receptor: Only TCR beta chains were sequenced in this cohort, and the absence of alpha or paired-chain data limited detectable features. A later genetic analysis associated a missense DCLRE1C variant with V-gene and J-gene trimming of TCR beta chains, and an independent cohort replicated the association. According to a later analysis, parvovirus B19, influenza, CMV and Epstein-Barr virus appeared linked to several top co-occurrence clusters. While some public TCRs were present in many individuals, most TCR sequences turned up only very rarely across donors. Presence/absence analyses assumed roughly uniform sequencing depth across donors, an assumption that may not hold. Because HLA typing was unavailable for some donors at each locus, only the typed subset was used in association tests. A later analysis found that HLA-associated TCR beta chains were more clonally expanded and had lower generation probabilities than equally common non-associated chains. Because counts were too low, under 20 rarely observed V segments, including chromosome 9 orphons, were left out of the earlier analysis of 587 of the donors. A further reported finding was that TCR beta sequences accurately predicted the HLA-A and HLA-B alleles for most subjects in the first cohort. When HLA alleles, especially DR and DQ, strongly co-occurred, attributing TCR associations to individual alleles was difficult. In a later analysis, most CMV-associated TCR beta chains were found to appear HLA-restricted, with HLA associations seemingly driven largely by CMV exposure. The sequencing pipeline was judged likely to have produced a cluster of highly shared sequence variants as a technical artifact. In vitro tests confirmed that a few of the cytomegalovirus-associated TCR beta chains recognize cytomegalovirus antigens. In both the original and validation cohorts, the classifier was reported to diagnose cytomegalovirus status with high specificity and sensitivity. In a later analysis, the rate of TCR association differed among HLA loci, with DRB1 alleles having the most associated TCRs and HLA-C alleles having the fewest. The authors suggested that the approach could potentially be extended to other disease states and immunological phenotypes. The only immune exposure information available for the cohort was CMV serostatus. In a later analysis, around 17,000 TCR beta sequences were associated with specific HLA alleles at a false discovery rate of 0.05. In an earlier analysis of some 540 of the donors, most TCR beta V segments appeared in productive rearrangements about 87% or about 30% of the time, broadly matching IMGT annotations. The study listed around 160 TCR beta chains as associated with cytomegalovirus. Linkage disequilibrium might explain the correlated functional status among segregating V segments, but an unknown experimental factor could not be excluded. Some IMGT-functional V segments, including TRBV6-2 and TRBV6-3, could not be distinguished by the 87-base-pair reads and were therefore excluded. Compared with the approximately 710-donor mean, donors in an Asian-associated ancestry cluster had fewer N-insertions in productive TCRs, according to a later genetic analysis.

From a lookup of the germline V gene, CDR1 and CDR2 are LGHNA and YSLEER. The CDR3 runs 17 residues from the cysteine to the phenylalanine. The DNA shown is the 51-base CDR3, in frame from base 1. V is reduced by 1 base and J by 0 bases, leaving a spacing of 15 bases between them. This chain joins TRBV4-3 to TRBJ1-1, and TRBD1 may be the D gene, going by 6 matching bases. Sample: PBMCs. The source is a man in his forties in good health and CMV-seronegative. The sequence in DNA is TGCGCCAGCAGCCAAGGCAAATTTGGACAGTTGAACACTGAAGCTTTCTTT. Translated, it gives CASSQGKFGQLNTEAFF.